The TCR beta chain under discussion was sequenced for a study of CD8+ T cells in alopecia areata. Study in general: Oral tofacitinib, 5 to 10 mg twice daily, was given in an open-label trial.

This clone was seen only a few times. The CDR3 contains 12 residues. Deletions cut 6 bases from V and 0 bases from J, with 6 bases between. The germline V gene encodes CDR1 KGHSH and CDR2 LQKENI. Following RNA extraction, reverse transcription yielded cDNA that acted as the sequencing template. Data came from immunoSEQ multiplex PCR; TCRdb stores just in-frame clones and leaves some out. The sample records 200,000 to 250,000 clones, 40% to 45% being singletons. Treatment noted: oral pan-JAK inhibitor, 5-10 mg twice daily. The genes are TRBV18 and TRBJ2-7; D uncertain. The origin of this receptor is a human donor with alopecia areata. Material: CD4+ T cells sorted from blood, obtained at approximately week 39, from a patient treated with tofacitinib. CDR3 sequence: CASSLLSYEQYF. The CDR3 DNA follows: TGTGCCAGCTCCCTACTCTCCTACGAGCAGTACTTC. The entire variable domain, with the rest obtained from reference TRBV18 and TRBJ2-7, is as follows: NAGVMQNPRHLVRRRGQEARLRCSPMKGHSHVYWYRQLPEEGLKFMVYLQKENIIDESGMPKERFSAEFPKEGPSILRIQQVVRGDSAAYFCASSLLSYEQYFGPGTRLTVT.